One and the same sample provided the 24 T cell receptor beta chains below, sequenced in a study of cytomegalovirus exposure and HLA in healthy donors. The PCR had 60 Vbeta and 13 Jbeta primers. Profiled with immunoSEQ multiplex PCR; TCRdb holds only in-frame clones, not every one. The sample yields approximately 140,000 clones, roughly 63% seen once. Sequenced: PBMCs. The receptors derive from a woman aged 55-70 years in good health and CMV-seropositive.

The chain joins TRBV6-5 to TRBJ1-3, with D possibly being TRBD1 (6 bases). The CDR3 covers 16 residues. V was cut by 0 bases and J by 1 base, with 10 bases left in between. Germline values: CDR1 MNHEY, CDR2 SVGAGI. The CDR3 DNA sequence: TGTGCCAGCAGTTACTCTTCAACAGGGTCTGGAAACACCATATATTTT. It translates to CASSYSSTGSGNTIYF.

This chain connects TRBV6-6 to TRBJ1-5, with D possibly being TRBD1 (5 bases). V lost 0 bases to trimming and J lost 9 bases, with 6 bases between them. The germline V gene encodes CDR1 MNHNY and CDR2 SVGAGI (reference sequence). The CDR3 covers 12 residues. CDR3 loop: CASSYSQGPQHF. In DNA form, the CDR3 reads TGTGCCAGCAGTTACTCTCAGGGGCCCCAGCATTTT.

The rearrangement joins TRBV5-1 to TRBJ2-5, with D perhaps matching TRBD1 (5 bases). Germline V lookup: CDR1 SGHRS, CDR2 YFSETQ. Trimming removed 2 bases from V and 5 bases from J, with 16 bases in between. This CDR3 has 15 residues. The CDR3 DNA follows: TGCGCCAGCAGCTTCCAAACCAGACAGTACGAGACCCAGTACTTC. It encodes CASSFQTRQYETQYF.

The rearrangement links TRBV7-3 to TRBJ2-1; TRBD2 matches at 12 bases. This CDR3 comprises 15 residues. The V and J ends lost 5 bases and 7 bases, in that order; junction bases with no gene match: 6. From germline, CDR1 is SGHTA and CDR2 FQGTGA. The CDR3, as DNA: TGTGCCAGCAGCCCCACTAGCGGGGGGAGGAATGAGCAGTTCTTC. It codes for CASSPTSGGRNEQFF. Full variable domain (remainder filled in from reference TRBV7-3 and TRBJ2-1): GAGVSQTPSNKVTEKGKYVELRCDPISGHTALYWYRQSLGQGPEFLIYFQGTGAADDSGLPNDRFFAVRPEGSVSTLKIQRTERGDSAVYLCASSPTSGGRNEQFFGPGTRLTVL.

V and J are TRBV9 and TRBJ2-7; D gene unclear. CDR1 and CDR2 (germline): SGDLS, YYNGEE. The ends were cut back, 3 bases at V and 0 bases at J, with 7 bases in the middle. CDR3 size: 13 residues. The CDR3 DNA sequence: TGTGCCAGCAGCGCCGGGTCCTCCTACGAGCAGTACTTC. Translating it yields CASSAGSSYEQYF.

This sequence joins TRBV5-4 and TRBJ1-1; a possible D gene is TRBD1 (5 bases). The germline V gene encodes CDR1 SGHNT and CDR2 YYREEE (reference sequence). CDR3 length equals 15 residues. Trimming left V 4 bases short and J 2 bases short, with 15 bases between. The CDR3 here is CASSQLTDENTEAFF. Here the CDR3 DNA reads TGTGCCAGCAGCCAACTGACAGACGAAAACACTGAAGCTTTCTTT.

This clone appeared a few times. As DNA, the CDR3 is TGTGCCATCAGTGAGTCGATGACGGAGTTCCAAGAGACCCAGTACTTC. Translation: CAISESMTEFQETQYF. The genes are TRBV10-3 and TRBJ2-5, with D uncertain. The CDR3 runs 16 residues. Germline V lookup: CDR1 ENHRY, CDR2 SYGVKD. V was shortened by 0 bases and J by 1 base, with 12 bases between the two germline ends.

The rearrangement links TRBV5-1 to TRBJ2-3; 8 bases map to TRBD2. The germline V gene has CDR1 SGHRS and CDR2 YFSETQ. This CDR3 is 14 amino acids long. Trimming took 0 bases from V and 5 from J; bases not matched to a gene: 2. CDR3 in amino acids: CASSLGSGRDTQYF. DNA of the CDR3: TGCGCCAGCAGCTTGGGGAGCGGGAGAGATACGCAGTATTTT.

The chain has TRBV6-5 and TRBJ2-7; tentatively, D is TRBD1 (6 bases). V was clipped by 5 bases and J by 0 bases, with 11 bases between them. The V gene's germline CDR1 is MNHEY and CDR2 SVGAGI. CDR3 length: 14 amino acids. The CDR3 nucleotides are TGTGCCAGCAGTAGGGACACCGACTCCTACGAGCAGTACTTC. Translating it yields CASSRDTDSYEQYF.

The sample holds a few counts of this clone. The chain uses TRBV7-3 and TRBJ2-1; 8 bases are a match to TRBD1. Germline trimming cut 5 bases from V and 8 bases from J; bases unmatched to any gene: 11. The CDR3 has 15 amino acids. Germline lookup yields CDR1 SGHTA and CDR2 FQGTGA. This chain's CDR3 is CASSPGTGAVYEQFF. The CDR3, as DNA: TGTGCCAGCAGCCCCGGGACAGGAGCAGTCTATGAGCAGTTCTTC.

This clone was seen a few times. This chain joins TRBV15 and TRBJ2-7; TRBD2 is a possible D gene (6 bases). Trimming removed 0 bases at V and 4 bases at J, with 16 bases between. The CDR3 is made up of 16 amino acids. Germline V gene lookup returns CDR1 LNHNV and CDR2 YYDKDF (reference sequence). The CDR3 bases are TGTGCCACCAGCAGAGAAGTACTAGCTCCAGATTACGAGCAGTACTTC. Protein sequence: CATSREVLAPDYEQYF.

Comments on this clone: The junction departs from the called germline gene at one end, perhaps through a read error. The chain joins TRBV29-1 to TRBJ1-1; perhaps TRBD1 as D (5 bases). The CDR3 spans 13 residues. The germline gives CDR1 SQVTM, CDR2 ANQGSEA. CDR3 region: CSADSGLKTEAFF. CDR3 sequence (DNA): TGCAGCGCCGATTCAGGGCTGAAGACTGAAGCTTTCTTT.

The gene calls are TRBV4-1 and TRBJ1-1; TRBD1 is a possible D gene (6 bases). CDR1 and CDR2 from the germline V gene are MGHRA and YSYEKL. The ends were cut back, 3 bases at V and 10 bases at J, with 21 bases in the middle. This CDR3 spans 15 amino acids. CDR3 sequence: CASSQGPTGNLAAFF. As DNA, the CDR3 is TGCGCCAGCAGCCAGGGACCTACAGGGAATTTGGCAGCTTTCTTT.

This rearrangement joins TRBV18 to TRBJ2-3, with TRBD2 matching 7 bases. Germline V gene sequence: CDR1 KGHSH, CDR2 LQKENI. The V and J ends lost 4 bases and 6 bases, in that order; junction bases with no gene match: 10. The CDR3 has 15 residues. The CDR3 nucleotides read TGTGCCAGCTCACGGAGGGACTACCAGAAGGATACGCAGTATTTT. It translates to CASSRRDYQKDTQYF.

V usage is TRBV4-2 and J usage is TRBJ2-1; TRBD2 matches at 7 bases. The ends lost 0 bases at V and 6 bases at J; junction bases unmatched: 5. CDR1 and CDR2 from the germline V gene are LGHNA and YNFKEQ. This CDR3 region has 15 residues. CDR3: CASSQEGLGTNEQFF. CDR3 DNA: TGTGCCAGCAGCCAAGAAGGACTAGGGACCAATGAGCAGTTCTTC.

This clone showed up just a few times. The gene calls are TRBV4-1 and TRBJ2-1, with 15 bases identical to TRBD2. The CDR3 extends over 16 amino acids. Germline values: CDR1 MGHRA, CDR2 YSYEKL. J was trimmed by 4 bases and V by 5 bases; bases with no gene match: 3. CDR3 DNA: TGCGCCAGCAGCGGACTAGCGGGAGGGCGTTACAATGAGCAGTTCTTC. Its translation is CASSGLAGGRYNEQFF.

This clone was counted a single time. The chain has TRBV7-3 and TRBJ1-1; the D is unclear. Per germline, CDR1 SGHTA and CDR2 FQGTGA. The CDR3 contains 13 residues. V lost 1 base, J lost 3 bases, and 6 bases lay in between. The CDR3 DNA reads as TGTGCCAGCAGCTTAAGTCGGGACACTGAAGCTTTCTTT. Its translation: CASSLSRDTEAFF.

This clone was counted a few times. The chain employs TRBV5-4 and TRBJ2-7; 10 positions agree with TRBD2. V was pared by 4 bases and J by 5 bases, with 6 bases of the junction left unmatched. The CDR3 consists of 14 residues. Germline assignment: CDR1 SGHNT and CDR2 YYREEE (reference sequence). In DNA form, the CDR3 reads TGTGCCAGCAGCCAAGCGGGAGGGTGGGACGAGCAGTACTTC. It codes for CASSQAGGWDEQYF.

The J gene is TRBJ1-5, the V gene TRBV6-1; no reliable D call. Germline loops: CDR1 MNHNS, CDR2 SASEGT. V dropped 4 bases and J dropped 3 bases, with 13 bases sitting between them. The CDR3 has 15 amino acids. The CDR3 sequence is CASSVSGSANQPQHF. CDR3 DNA sequence: TGTGCCAGCAGTGTAAGCGGGAGTGCCAATCAGCCCCAGCATTTT.

The chain carries TRBV7-8 and TRBJ2-3; 12 bases fit TRBD2. CDR3 length: 16 amino acids. Germline CDR1 reads SGHVS; CDR2 reads FQNEAQ. Trimming took 1 base from V and 5 from J; bases not matched to a gene: 4. The CDR3 region has the DNA TGTGCCAGCAGCTTAGTACTAGCGGGAGGTCGAGATACGCAGTATTTT. Protein product: CASSLVLAGGRDTQYF.

This clone was counted between two and nine times. V and J are TRBV2 and TRBJ2-2, with 11 bases that match TRBD2. V lost 7 bases, J lost 5 bases, and 9 bases stayed unmatched. CDR3 length equals 16 residues. Germline assignment: CDR1 SNHLY and CDR2 FYNNEI. CDR3: CASTTGLAGVTGELFF. The CDR3 nucleotides read TGTGCCAGCACCACCGGACTAGCGGGTGTAACCGGGGAGCTGTTTTTT.

This chain connects TRBV10-3 to TRBJ1-5, with 8 bases that match TRBD1. Germline values: CDR1 ENHRY, CDR2 SYGVKD. The CDR3 runs 15 residues. J lost 6 bases, V lost 3 bases, and 7 bases had no gene match. The CDR3 bases are TGTGCCATCAGTGACCAGGGGGCTATAGGTCAGCCCCAGCATTTT. Translated: CAISDQGAIGQPQHF.

This clone showed up just a few times. V gene TRBV5-1 combines with J gene TRBJ1-2; the match to TRBD1 covers 12 bases. The CDR3 loop spans 15 amino acids. Germline CDR1 reads SGHRS; CDR2 reads YFSETQ. Trimming took 3 bases from V and 5 from J; bases not matched to a gene: 5. The chain's CDR3 is CASSSRDRGQYGYTF. Here the CDR3 DNA reads TGCGCCAGCAGCTCCCGGGACAGGGGGCAATATGGCTACACCTTC.

The CDR3 reads CASSPQQGGTEAFF. The CDR3 region has the DNA TGTGCCAGCTCACCACAGCAGGGCGGTACTGAAGCTTTCTTT. V usage is TRBV18 and J usage is TRBJ1-1, with D possibly matching TRBD1 (5 bases). The CDR3 spans 14 residues. Between the trimmed V and J ends, which lost 1 base and 5 bases, there was a span of 11 bases. Germline loops: CDR1 KGHSH, CDR2 LQKENI.